The sequence of this T cell receptor (beta chain) was determined in a study of T cell changes during pregnancy in multiple sclerosis. This CDR3 is 13 amino acids long. Looked up from germline, CDR1 is ENHRY and CDR2 is SYGVKD. V lost 8 bases and J lost 1, with 11 bases in between. This clone was recorded a few times. Assay used: immunoSEQ multiplex PCR; TCRdb lists only in-frame clones, some missing. The sample carries 15,000 to 18,000 clones, 65% to 90% recorded once. The receptor's source is a female donor in good health, enrolled as a control in a pregnancy study. This sample comprised CD8+ T cells from peripheral blood mononuclear cells, obtained after pregnancy. V is TRBV10-3 and J is TRBJ1-1; the D gene is possibly TRBD1 (5 bases). CDR3 sequence reads: CAIQNRPNTEAFF. Written as DNA, the CDR3 is TGTGCCATCCAGAACAGGCCGAACACTGAAGCTTTCTTT.